The rows below give T cell receptor beta chains drawn from one sample of a study of human T cells and chemical hapten exposure. Each CDR3 protein is one row after TCRdb ran MiXCR on the 5' RACE reads. The table has about 120,000 distinct CDR3 sequences, approximately 20% seen once. The receptors were sampled from a human donor in good health. Each CDR3 is given with its conserved first and last residue. Each record gives: D gene, CDR3 length, clone size, V gene, J gene, CDR3 DNA, CDR3 protein. D genes are given only for firm matches. Rows give clone size only sometimes, using once, few, many, or a class for an expanded clone.

>NA|24|NA|TRBV9|TRBJ1-3
TGTGCCAGCAGCATCCACAAAGGGTACAAACAGCCCCCGCATTTAAGCTTCTCTGGAAACACCATATATTTT
CASSIHKGYKQPPHLSFSGNTIYF
>NA|14|NA|TRBV10-2|TRBJ1-1
TGCGCCAGCAGTGAGTTGGGGGGGGCTACTGAAGCTTTCTTT
CASSELGGATEAFF
>NA|13|NA|TRBV9|TRBJ1-2
TGTGCCAGCAGCGTTATGACATCATATGGCTACACCTTC
CASSVMTSYGYTF
>NA|13|few|TRBV7-9|TRBJ1-1
TGTGCCAGCGGCCCAAGGGAGAACACTGAAGCTTTCTTT
CASGPRENTEAFF
>TRBD1|16|few|TRBV7-2|TRBJ2-2
TGTGCCAGCAGCTTAGTCGGGACAGGGGTCACCGGGGAGCTGTTTTTT
CASSLVGTGVTGELFF
>TRBD1|16|few|TRBV5-1|TRBJ1-1
TGCGCCAGCAGCTGGGGGACAGGGGGCGCGGGGACTGAAGCTTTCTTT
CASSWGTGGAGTEAFF
>TRBD1|16|NA|TRBV5-1|TRBJ1-4
TGCGCCAGCAGCTCGACAGGGTTCACAACTAATGAAAAACTGTTTTTT
CASSSTGFTTNEKLFF
>NA|16|NA|TRBV13|TRBJ2-3
TGTGCCAGCACCAAATTACGGCTAGCAAACACAGATACGCAGTATTTT
CASTKLRLANTDTQYF
>TRBD2|14|few|TRBV7-9|TRBJ2-3
TGTGCCAGCAGTAGCGGGAGGGGCACAGATACGCAGTATTTT
CASSSGRGTDTQYF
>NA|13|many|TRBV25-1|TRBJ2-7
TGTGCCAGCAGGGGGCAAGGGTCCTACGAGCAGTACTTC
CASRGQGSYEQYF
>TRBD1|10|NA|TRBV29-1|TRBJ2-1
TGCAGCGTTGGGACAGGTTATCAGTTCTTC
CSVGTGYQFF
>NA|16|few|TRBV6-5|TRBJ1-1
TGTGCCAGCAGTTACGTAATCACGGACGCTAACACTGAAGCTTTCTTT
CASSYVITDANTEAFF
>TRBD1|17|few|TRBV9|TRBJ1-2
TGTGCCAGCAGCGGGGTGACAGGGACCTCTCTTAACTATGGCTACACCTTC
CASSGVTGTSLNYGYTF
>TRBD1|15|few|TRBV5-1|TRBJ2-2
TGCGCCAGCAGCCCGGGACAGGTTAGCACCGGGGAGCTGTTTTTT
CASSPGQVSTGELFF
>NA|13|NA|TRBV6-2/TRBV6-3|TRBJ2-3
TGTGCCAGCAGTCGGGATCACCGAGGGTCGCAGTATTTT
CASSRDHRGSQYF
>TRBD2|14|NA|TRBV18|TRBJ2-3
TGTGCCAGCTCACCACCTAGCGGGACAGATACGCAGTATTTT
CASSPPSGTDTQYF
>NA|13|NA|TRBV7-6|TRBJ1-6
TGTGCCAGCAGCTTGGGGCCGAAGTCACCCCTCCACTTT
CASSLGPKSPLHF
>TRBD2|21|few|TRBV6-5|TRBJ2-4
TGTGCCAGCAGTTACACCGGACTAGCATCCCCTGGTATAGGAGCCAAAAACATTCAGTACTTC
CASSYTGLASPGIGAKNIQYF
>NA|21|few|TRBV28|TRBJ1-1
TGTGCCAGCAGTTTAATTCCGTGGCAGTACCCCACTCACCATATGAACACTGAAGCTTTCTTT
CASSLIPWQYPTHHMNTEAFF
>NA|13|few|TRBV7-2|TRBJ1-1
TGTGCCAGCAGCCCCTACATGAACACTGAAGCTTTCTTT
CASSPYMNTEAFF
>TRBD2|15|few|TRBV12-3/TRBV12-4|TRBJ2-1
TGTGCCAGCAGCCCCGGGACTAGCGGAGACAATGAGCAGTTCTTC
CASSPGTSGDNEQFF
>NA|15|NA|TRBV5-1|TRBJ2-3
TGCGCCAGCAATCATCCTAGCTCCATACGGGATACGCAGTATTTT
CASNHPSSIRDTQYF
>TRBD1|16|NA|TRBV12-3/TRBV12-4|TRBJ2-7
TGTGCCAGCAGTTTAACGCTTGGACAGGGAGTGGGCGAGCAGTACTTC
CASSLTLGQGVGEQYF
>NA|13|few|TRBV27|TRBJ2-4
TGTGCCAGCAGTTTATCCCCGGGGCACATTCAGTACTTC
CASSLSPGHIQYF
>TRBD2|16|few|TRBV20-1|TRBJ2-1
TGCAGTGCTAGATTCCCGGGACTAGCGGGAGCAAATGAGCAGTTCTTC
CSARFPGLAGANEQFF
>TRBD1|16|NA|TRBV24-1|TRBJ1-5
TGTGCCACCAGTGATGCGGGACAGGGGGGGCATCAGCCCCAGCATTTT
CATSDAGQGGHQPQHF
>NA|14|few|TRBV9|TRBJ1-1
TGTGCCAGCAGCCCGCCGCGAGGGGCCACTGAAGCTTTCTTT
CASSPPRGATEAFF
>TRBD1|14|NA|TRBV6-2/TRBV6-3|TRBJ2-7
TGTGCCTCGGACAGGGGGGAGAGACTCTACGAGCAGTACTTC
CASDRGERLYEQYF
>TRBD1|19|NA|TRBV24-1|TRBJ2-3
TGTGCCACCAGTGATCCCCCGGGACAGGGGGCTTCAGACACAGATACGCAGTATTTT
CATSDPPGQGASDTDTQYF
>NA|15|NA|TRBV30|TRBJ2-7
TGTGCCTGGAGTGTAGGCGGATCGGGACCTCACGAGCAGTACTTC
CAWSVGGSGPHEQYF
>NA|18|few|TRBV20-1|TRBJ2-3
TGCAGTGCTAGAGATCCTCCTGAAAGGCAGTCTGTCACAGATACGCAGTATTTT
CSARDPPERQSVTDTQYF
>NA|18|few|TRBV12-3/TRBV12-4|TRBJ2-3
TGTGCCAGCACTCGACAGGGGTTTGGGCGGGAGTTGGCCGATACGCAGTATTTT
CASTRQGFGRELADTQYF
>NA|12|NA|TRBV28|TRBJ1-6
TGTGCCAGCAGTTTATTGGGTCACTCGGGTCACTTT
CASSLLGHSGHF
>NA|14|NA|TRBV6-2/TRBV6-3|TRBJ2-7
TGTGCCAGCAATGAAGAGGACGAGTCCTACGAGCAGTACTTC
CASNEEDESYEQYF
>TRBD2|18|NA|TRBV15|TRBJ2-1
TGTGCCACCAGCAGTTCCACCGCGGGAGGACCGCTATACAATGAGCAGTTCTTC
CATSSSTAGGPLYNEQFF
>NA|15|NA|TRBV20-1|TRBJ2-2
TGCAGTGCTAGAGGATCTAACGACTGGGGCGGGGAGCTGTTTTTT
CSARGSNDWGGELFF
>NA|15|few|TRBV28|TRBJ2-7
TGTGCCAGCAGCCTTAATGGGGACGGATTCTACGAGCAGTACTTC
CASSLNGDGFYEQYF
>TRBD1|14|NA|TRBV12-3/TRBV12-4|TRBJ2-7
TGTGCCAGCAGAACCGGGACAGGGTTTAACGAGCAGTACTTC
CASRTGTGFNEQYF
>TRBD2|14|NA|TRBV24-1|TRBJ2-3
TGTGCCACCTCCCAAGGGACTAGCGGAGCGGGGCAGTATTTT
CATSQGTSGAGQYF
>NA|13|few|TRBV12-3/TRBV12-4|TRBJ1-1
TGTGCCAGCAGTTTGTCCCAGAACACTGAAGCTTTCTTT
CASSLSQNTEAFF
>NA|17|once|TRBV6-5|TRBJ2-1
TGTGCCAGCAGTTCCCGACTGGGGAGAAGCTCCTACAATGAGCAGTTCTTC
CASSSRLGRSSYNEQFF
>TRBD1|14|few|TRBV2|TRBJ1-1
TGTGCCAGCAGCCTGACAGGGACGAACACTGAAGCTTTCTTT
CASSLTGTNTEAFF
>NA|14|NA|TRBV7-6|TRBJ1-4
TGTGCCAGCAGCCCGCGGGGTTCGCGTGAAAAACTGTTTTTT
CASSPRGSREKLFF
>NA|13|NA|TRBV29-1|TRBJ1-4
TGCAGCGTTCCCACGGGAGGGACAGAAAAACTGTTTTTT
CSVPTGGTEKLFF
>NA|12|few|TRBV15|TRBJ1-2
TGTGCCACCTCGACAGGCACCTATGGCTACACCTTC
CATSTGTYGYTF
>NA|13|few|TRBV12-3/TRBV12-4|TRBJ2-1
TGTGCCATCACGGGCCCCGCCAGCGATGAGCAGTTCTTC
CAITGPASDEQFF
>TRBD1|15|NA|TRBV2|TRBJ1-2
TGTGCCAGCAGTCGCTTCGACAGGGGGCAAGAGGGCTACACCTTC
CASSRFDRGQEGYTF
>NA|17|NA|TRBV24-1|TRBJ2-1
TGTGCCACCAGTGATGCGCGCGGGGTGGGATCGAACAATGAGCAGTTCTTC
CATSDARGVGSNNEQFF
>NA|15|NA|TRBV27|TRBJ1-2
TGTGCCAGCAGTCGGCAGGGCGTACCTAACTATGGCTACACCTTC
CASSRQGVPNYGYTF
>NA|14|NA|TRBV10-3|TRBJ2-7
TGTGCCATCAGTGAGTTCCTAGGGGCCTACGAGCAGTACTTC
CAISEFLGAYEQYF
>NA|16|NA|TRBV2|TRBJ1-1
TGTGCCAGCAGTGAAGGTTTAAGGGGTGGCTTAAGGGAAGCTTTCTTT
CASSEGLRGGLREAFF
>TRBD1|16|NA|TRBV6-5|TRBJ1-5
TGTGCCAGCAGGAGAACCGGGACAGGGGGCAATCAGCCCCAGCATTTT
CASRRTGTGGNQPQHF
>NA|17|NA|TRBV28|TRBJ2-1
TGTGCCAGCAGTTTAAATTGGCCGGGCCAGAGGTACAATGAGCAGTTCTTC
CASSLNWPGQRYNEQFF